The rows below give T cell receptor beta chains drawn from one sample of a study of T cell repertoires in cytomegalovirus infection. TCRdb analysed the reads with MiXCR anew, one entry per CDR3 protein. The sample lists 200,000 to 300,000 distinct CDR3 sequences, 9.1% occurring once. The source material was PBMCs. The receptors derive from a human donor in good health (CMV status not recorded). Some clones in this sample may be carry-over from other donors' samples. CDR3s include the opening cysteine and the closing phenylalanine or tryptophan. A D gene is named only where the DNA matches it firmly. Rows may omit the clone size; those that give it use once, few, many or a size class.

D gene: NA; clone size: many; V gene: TRBV7-2; J gene: TRBJ2-2; CDR3 DNA: TGTGCCAGCAGCTTAGTGTCAGGGAAGACCGGGGAGCTGTTTTTT; CDR3 protein: CASSLVSGKTGELFF
D gene: NA; clone size: many; V gene: TRBV28; J gene: TRBJ2-2; CDR3 DNA: TGTGCCAGCACTTTCGGGATCGGCGGGGAGCTGTTTTTT; CDR3 protein: CASTFGIGGELFF
D gene: NA; clone size: many; V gene: TRBV28; J gene: TRBJ2-2; CDR3 DNA: TGTGCCAGCAGCCCGACAGGGAGGCGCACCGGGGAGCTGTTTTTT; CDR3 protein: CASSPTGRRTGELFF
D gene: NA; clone size: many; V gene: TRBV5-4; J gene: TRBJ1-2; CDR3 DNA: TGTGCCAGCAGCTTCGGGGGACCCCAGGACTATGGCTACACCTTC; CDR3 protein: CASSFGGPQDYGYTF
D gene: TRBD1; clone size: many; V gene: TRBV7-9; J gene: TRBJ1-5; CDR3 DNA: TGTGCCAGCAGCTTTGGGGACAGGGTAGACCAGCCCCAGCATTTT; CDR3 protein: CASSFGDRVDQPQHF
D gene: NA; clone size: many; V gene: TRBV11-3; J gene: TRBJ1-1; CDR3 DNA: TGTGCCAGCAGCTTATCGGTTGAAGCTTTCTTT; CDR3 protein: CASSLSVEAFF
D gene: NA; clone size: many; V gene: TRBV7-2; J gene: TRBJ2-7; CDR3 DNA: TGTGCCAGCAGCTTAAGGGTCTGGGAGCAGTACTTC; CDR3 protein: CASSLRVWEQYF
D gene: NA; clone size: NA; V gene: TRBV6-2/TRBV6-3; J gene: TRBJ1-1; CDR3 DNA: TGTGCCAGCAGTTACAAGCTTAAGGACACTGAAGCTTTCTTT; CDR3 protein: CASSYKLKDTEAFF
D gene: TRBD1; clone size: many; V gene: TRBV7-8; J gene: TRBJ1-1; CDR3 DNA: TGTGCCAGCAGCTTAGTGACAGGGCCGAACACTGAAGCTTTCTTT; CDR3 protein: CASSLVTGPNTEAFF
D gene: NA; clone size: NA; V gene: TRBV6-2/TRBV6-3; J gene: TRBJ1-5; CDR3 DNA: TGTGCCAGCAAAGACGGTGATCAGCCCCAGCATTTT; CDR3 protein: CASKDGDQPQHF
D gene: TRBD2; clone size: many; V gene: TRBV7-9; J gene: TRBJ2-7; CDR3 DNA: TGTGCCAGCAGCGAATCTAGCGGCCTAAGAAGAGAGCAGTACTTC; CDR3 protein: CASSESSGLRREQYF
D gene: TRBD2; clone size: many; V gene: TRBV20-1; J gene: TRBJ2-3; CDR3 DNA: TGCAGTGCTAGACTAGGACTAGCGGGATATACGCAGTATTTT; CDR3 protein: CSARLGLAGYTQYF
D gene: TRBD2; clone size: NA; V gene: TRBV20-1; J gene: TRBJ2-7; CDR3 DNA: TGCAGTGCTAGAGAAGGGACTAGCGGGAGACCCTACGAGCAGTACTTC; CDR3 protein: CSAREGTSGRPYEQYF
D gene: NA; clone size: many; V gene: TRBV7-2; J gene: TRBJ1-5; CDR3 DNA: TGTGCCAGCAGCCCCTCCCCGGGGTCGGGCAATCAGCCCCAGCATTTT; CDR3 protein: CASSPSPGSGNQPQHF
D gene: NA; clone size: many; V gene: TRBV11-3; J gene: TRBJ1-1; CDR3 DNA: TGTGCCAGCAGCTCCCACCGGGGAAGGTTCATGAACACTGAAGCTTTCTTT; CDR3 protein: CASSSHRGRFMNTEAFF
D gene: NA; clone size: NA; V gene: TRBV7-8; J gene: TRBJ1-1; CDR3 DNA: TGTGCCAGCAGCTTAGTCCGCGCGGGGAACACTGAAGCTTTCTTT; CDR3 protein: CASSLVRAGNTEAFF
D gene: NA; clone size: NA; V gene: TRBV7-7; J gene: TRBJ2-1; CDR3 DNA: TGTGCCAGCAGCTTAGTGGTGGGGCCCTACAATGAGCAGTTCTTC; CDR3 protein: CASSLVVGPYNEQFF